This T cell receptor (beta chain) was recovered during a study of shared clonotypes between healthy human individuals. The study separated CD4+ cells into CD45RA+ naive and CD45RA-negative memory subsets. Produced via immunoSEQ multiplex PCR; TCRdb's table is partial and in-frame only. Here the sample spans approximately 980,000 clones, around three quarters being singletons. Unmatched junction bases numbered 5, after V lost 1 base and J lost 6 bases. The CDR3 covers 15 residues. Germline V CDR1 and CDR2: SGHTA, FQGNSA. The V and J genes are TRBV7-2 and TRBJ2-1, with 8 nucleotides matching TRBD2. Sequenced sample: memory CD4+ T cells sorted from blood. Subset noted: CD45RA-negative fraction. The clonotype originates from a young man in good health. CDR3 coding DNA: TGTGCCAGCAGCTTAGGGCTAGCGGGCCCCAATGAGCAGTTCTTC. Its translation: CASSLGLAGPNEQFF.